This section outlines one T cell receptor beta chain sequence together with its context. This entry belongs to a study of blood T cell repertoires in COVID-19. Trimming took 4 bases from V and 3 from J; bases not matched to a gene: 19. The CDR3 loop spans 20 amino acids. Germline loops: CDR1 MNHNS, CDR2 SASEGT. The authors' processing: Counts of nucleated cells, estimated from reference gene primer amplification, were obtained. The protocol was immunoSEQ multiplex PCR, while the TCRdb copy is restricted to in-frame clones and leaves out a portion. V and J calls and clone size follow that table, whereas D and trimming were derived from the DNA. The table has about 51,000 clones, more than 85% seen once; the top ten hold about 3%.

The sequenced sample was peripheral blood. The sequence was collected from a man aged 50 to 60 with acute or convalescent COVID-19. This chain links TRBV6-1 with TRBJ2-2; 8 nucleotides line up with TRBD1. The CDR3 DNA reads TGTGCCAGCAGTGCGCGGGCCCGGGACAGGTTCCTTGCGGACACCGGGGAGCTGTTTTTT. It yields the protein CASSARARDRFLADTGELFF.